The sequence of this T cell receptor (beta chain) was determined in a study of blood T cell repertoires in COVID-19. Turning to the study itself: Nucleic acid was either cDNA or gDNA, and it came from T cells, B-cell-depleted T cells, or PBMCs.

In the original workflow: Amplification of reference gene primers was used by the study to estimate nucleated cell counts. Profiling relied on immunoSEQ multiplex PCR, and the TCRdb table lists in-frame clones only, not all of them. V and J calls and clone size follow that table, whereas D and trimming were derived from the DNA. The table has about 13,000 clones, 85% to 90% seen once. V was shortened by 5 bases and J by 2 bases, with 18 bases between the two germline ends. CDR1 and CDR2 (germline): LNHDA, SQIVND (reference sequence). The length of the CDR3 is 17 residues. The sequence derives from a human donor with active COVID-19. The donor label of this sample is uncertain. The sequenced material came from peripheral blood. This chain uses TRBV19 with TRBJ2-2; D is undetermined. The CDR3 sequence: CASSVSLTEKNTGELFF. The CDR3, as DNA: TGTGCCAGTAGTGTCTCCCTAACAGAAAAAAACACCGGGGAGCTGTTTTTT.